A selection of T cell receptor beta chains follows, all from one sample in a study of T cell responses to AZD1222 COVID-19 vaccine. Sequencing used immunoSEQ multiplex PCR; TCRdb keeps in-frame clones, though not all of them. The sample yields around 140,000 clones, just over 90% seen once. Specimen: peripheral blood, collected 28 days after the second AZD1222 dose. These receptors were collected from an adult who received the AZD1222 COVID-19 vaccine. The CDR3 runs from the conserved cysteine through the conserved F or W.

V gene: TRBV5-1
CDR3 protein: CASSLGGTSGGYTF

V gene: TRBV18
CDR3 protein: CASSPSRTNTGELFF

V gene: TRBV7-9
CDR3 protein: CASSLGGVEQYF

V gene: TRBV7-3
CDR3 protein: CASSLTRGHNYEQYF

V gene: TRBV5-1
CDR3 protein: CASSLIAGPTGELFF

V gene: TRBV2
CDR3 protein: CASSVGGSGETQYF

V gene: TRBV2
CDR3 protein: CASSAGTDTQYF

V gene: TRBV9
CDR3 protein: CASSSRPRTGYTF

V gene: TRBV19
CDR3 protein: CASARESGTDTQYF

V gene: TRBV12-3/TRBV12-4
CDR3 protein: CASSFGNEQFF

V gene: TRBV7-9
CDR3 protein: CASSLSYGNQPQHF

V gene: TRBV19
CDR3 protein: CASRRLAGDREQYF